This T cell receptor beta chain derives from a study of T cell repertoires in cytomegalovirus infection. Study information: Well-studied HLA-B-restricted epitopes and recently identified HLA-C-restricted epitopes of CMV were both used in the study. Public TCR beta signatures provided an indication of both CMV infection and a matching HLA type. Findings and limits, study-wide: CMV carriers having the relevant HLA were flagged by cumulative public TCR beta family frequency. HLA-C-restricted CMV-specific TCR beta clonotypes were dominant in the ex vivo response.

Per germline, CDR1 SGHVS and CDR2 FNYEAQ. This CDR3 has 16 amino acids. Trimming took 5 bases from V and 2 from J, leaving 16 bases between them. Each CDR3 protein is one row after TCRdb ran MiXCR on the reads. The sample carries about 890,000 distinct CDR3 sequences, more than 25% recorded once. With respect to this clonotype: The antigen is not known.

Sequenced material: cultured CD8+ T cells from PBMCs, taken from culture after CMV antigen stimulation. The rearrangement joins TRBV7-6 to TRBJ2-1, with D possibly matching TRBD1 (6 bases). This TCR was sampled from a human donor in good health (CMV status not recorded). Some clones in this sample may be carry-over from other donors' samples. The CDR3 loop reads CASSPGRGKTYNEQFF. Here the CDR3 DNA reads TGTGCCAGCAGCCCCGGAAGGGGGAAAACCTACAATGAGCAGTTCTTC.